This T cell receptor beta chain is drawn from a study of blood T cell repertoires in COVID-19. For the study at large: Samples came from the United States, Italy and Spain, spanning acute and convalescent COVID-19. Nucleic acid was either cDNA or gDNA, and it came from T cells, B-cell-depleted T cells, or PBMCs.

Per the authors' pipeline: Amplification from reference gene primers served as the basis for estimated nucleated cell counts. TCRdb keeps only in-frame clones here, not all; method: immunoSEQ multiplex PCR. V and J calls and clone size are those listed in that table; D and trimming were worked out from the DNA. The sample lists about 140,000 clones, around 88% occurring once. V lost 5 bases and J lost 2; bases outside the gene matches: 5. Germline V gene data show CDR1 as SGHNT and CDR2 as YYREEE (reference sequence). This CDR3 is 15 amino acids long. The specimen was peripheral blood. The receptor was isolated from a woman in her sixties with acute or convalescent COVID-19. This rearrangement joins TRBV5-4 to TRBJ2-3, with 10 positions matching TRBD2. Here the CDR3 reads CASRVAGGNTDTQYF. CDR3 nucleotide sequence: TGTGCCAGCAGGGTAGCGGGGGGAAACACAGATACGCAGTATTTT.